Listed here are 32 T cell receptor beta chains from one sample, sequenced in a study of OX40 agonist ivuxolimab in advanced cancers. Sequencing used immunoSEQ multiplex PCR; TCRdb keeps in-frame clones, though not all of them. The sample consists of tens of thousands of clones, nearly 90% of them appearing once. The sequenced sample was CD4+ or CD8+ T cells sorted from blood, obtained in a trial of the OX40 agonist ivuxolimab. Every receptor here comes from an adult with an advanced solid tumor such as melanoma, head and neck, liver or kidney cancer.

The chain has TRBV30 and TRBJ1-6; D not certain. This CDR3 has 13 amino acids. Looked up from germline, CDR1 is GTSNPN and CDR2 is SVGIG (reference sequence). V lost 4 bases and J 7 bases, leaving 11 bases between the germline ends. This CDR3 is CAWNPVGNSPLHF. CDR3 DNA: TGTGCCTGGAACCCGGTGGGGAATTCACCCCTCCACTTT.

V is TRBV11-3 and J is TRBJ1-6; TRBD1 matches at 8 bases. The CDR3 spans 16 residues. V dropped 3 bases and J dropped 7; count of bases not matched to a gene: 8. Per germline, CDR1 SGHNT and CDR2 YENEEA. As DNA, the CDR3 is TGTGCCAGCAGCTTCTCTTGGACAGGGCAGAATTCACCCCTCCACTTT. Its protein product is CASSFSWTGQNSPLHF.

V usage is TRBV6-5 and J usage is TRBJ2-3; D is possibly TRBD2 (5 bases). The CDR3 is 15 amino acids. V was shortened by 6 bases and J by 10 bases, with 23 bases between the two germline ends. CDR1 is MNHEY, CDR2 SVGAGI, per germline. DNA of the CDR3: TGTGCCAGCAGCTCGAACGGGGTCGGCACTGCGGCGCAGTATTTT. It yields the protein CASSSNGVGTAAQYF.

This clone was counted a single time. The genes are TRBV19 and TRBJ2-5; D gene ambiguous. Trimming removed 9 bases at V and 5 bases at J, with 16 bases between. The CDR3 totals 13 residues. CDR1 and CDR2 from the germline V gene are LNHDA and SQIVND (reference sequence). The CDR3 nucleotides are TGTGCCAGCACCCCACGGACGTCCGAGACCCAGTACTTC. Residues: CASTPRTSETQYF.

The rearrangement joins TRBV18 to TRBJ2-7; D gene uncertain. This CDR3 region has 13 residues. The V end was cut by 3 bases, the J end by 3 bases, with 9 bases between. CDR1 is KGHSH, CDR2 LQKENI, per germline. DNA for the CDR3: TGTGCCAGCTCACCGGGTTTCGTCTACGAGCAGTACTTC. This gives the protein CASSPGFVYEQYF.

This chain uses TRBV5-1 with TRBJ2-1; 9 nucleotides match TRBD1. With V trimmed by 4 bases and J by 1 base, 6 bases remained unmatched. Germline V gene data show CDR1 as SGHRS and CDR2 as YFSETQ. The length of the CDR3 is 16 residues. The CDR3 sequence: CASSTGQGRSYNEQFF. CDR3 sequence (DNA): TGCGCCAGCAGCACGGGACAGGGACGATCCTACAATGAGCAGTTCTTC.

The rearrangement joins TRBV9 to TRBJ2-7, with D possibly matching TRBD2 (5 bases). The CDR3 covers 13 residues. Trimming took 0 bases from V and 2 from J, leaving 6 bases between them. Germline V gene data show CDR1 as SGDLS and CDR2 as YYNGEE. The CDR3 sequence: CASSVAGTYEQYF. DNA of the CDR3: TGTGCCAGCAGCGTAGCCGGGACCTACGAGCAGTACTTC.

The V call is TRBV5-6, the J call TRBJ1-5; TRBD1 matches at 9 bases. This CDR3 is 16 amino acids long. The V segment lost 4 bases and the J segment 0 bases; nucleotides outside the gene matches: 5. Germline V CDR1 and CDR2: SGHDT, YYEEEE. The CDR3 region has the DNA TGTGCCAGCAGCGCGGGACAGGGCTATAGCAATCAGCCCCAGCATTTT. Translating gives CASSAGQGYSNQPQHF.

J is TRBJ2-7 and V is TRBV6-5; maybe TRBD2 (6 bases). The CDR3 length is 15 residues. CDR1 and CDR2 from the germline V gene are MNHEY and SVGAGI. Deletions cut 7 bases from V and 2 bases from J, with 18 bases between. The CDR3 here is CASNPRGTAAYEQYF. CDR3 nucleotides: TGTGCCAGCAATCCTCGGGGGACTGCCGCCTACGAGCAGTACTTC.

This clone was seen a single time. This chain links TRBV4-2 with TRBJ1-6; D is uncertain. The CDR3 has 16 amino acids. The germline gives CDR1 LGHNA, CDR2 YNFKEQ. The V and J ends lost 4 bases and 7 bases respectively, with 17 bases between them. The CDR3 protein is CASSPRRSQGNSPLHF. The DNA for the CDR3 is TGTGCCAGCAGCCCCCGCCGCTCCCAAGGGAATTCACCCCTCCACTTT.

This chain joins TRBV11-3 and TRBJ2-7; perhaps TRBD2 as D (7 bases). CDR1 and CDR2 (germline): SGHNT, YENEEA. This CDR3 is built from 12 residues. The CDR3 reads CAWEGGSNEQYF. CDR3 DNA: TGTGCATGGGAGGGGGGTTCAAACGAGCAGTACTTC. The complete variable domain, with remaining parts taken from reference TRBV11-3 and TRBJ2-7, reads EAGVVQSPRYKIIEKKQPVAFWCNPISGHNTLYWYLQNLGQGPELLIRYENEEAVDDSQLPKDRFSAERLKGVDSTLKIQPAELGDSAVYLCAWEGGSNEQYFGPGTRLTVT.

This clone appeared a single time. The genes are TRBV6-1 and TRBJ2-7; TRBD2 might be the D (5 bases). Trimming took 7 bases from V and 1 from J, leaving 14 bases between them. The CDR3 has 14 amino acids. Germline loops: CDR1 MNHNS, CDR2 SASEGT. CDR3 sequence: CASTPAGLSYEQYF. The DNA of the CDR3 is TGTGCCAGCACCCCCGCGGGCCTATCCTACGAGCAGTACTTC.

This chain connects TRBV6-1 to TRBJ2-5, with TRBD2 as a possible D gene (6 bases). Trimming took 8 bases from V and 4 from J, leaving 17 bases between them. The V gene's germline CDR1 is MNHNS and CDR2 SASEGT. This CDR3 has 14 amino acids. CDR3 nucleotide sequence: TGTGCCAGCGGAGGGGCCCCAGAGGGAGAGACCCAGTACTTC. Protein: CASGGAPEGETQYF.

In this sample, this clone turned up once. The CDR3 DNA follows: TGTGCCTGGGAGTCGGGCAGAGGGGGACCCAAAAACATTCAGTACTTC. Translating gives CAWESGRGGPKNIQYF. This chain connects TRBV30 to TRBJ2-4, with D possibly being TRBD1 (6 bases). This CDR3 is built from 16 residues. Germline CDR1 GTSNPN, CDR2 SVGIG (reference sequence). The ends were cut back, 5 bases at V and 2 bases at J, with 19 bases in the middle.

This clone was observed a single time. The J gene is TRBJ1-5, the V gene TRBV29-1; no clear D. The V and J ends lost 4 bases and 0 bases respectively, with 13 bases between them. Germline loops: CDR1 SQVTM, CDR2 ANQGSEA. The CDR3 spans 15 residues. The CDR3 DNA follows: TGCAGCGTTGTTAGCGTCAGACTTAGCAATCAGCCCCAGCATTTT. Translation: CSVVSVRLSNQPQHF.

The gene calls are TRBV7-3 and TRBJ1-1; D is undetermined. V gave up 6 bases and J gave up 2 bases, with 10 bases separating them. CDR1 is SGHTA, CDR2 FQGTGA, per germline. The length of the CDR3 is 13 residues. Here the CDR3 DNA reads TGTGCCAGCAGTCCGGGGTCCAACACTGAAGCTTTCTTT. It codes for CASSPGSNTEAFF.

The chain couples TRBV18 to TRBJ2-3, with 11 bases fitting TRBD2. Germline CDR1 KGHSH, CDR2 LQKENI. The ends lost 0 bases at V and 2 bases at J; junction bases unmatched: 1. The CDR3 is made up of 16 amino acids. CDR3 in amino acids: CASSPPGLADTDTQYF. The DNA of the CDR3 is TGTGCCAGCTCACCACCGGGACTAGCGGACACAGATACGCAGTATTTT.

This clone qualifies as medium-sized (0.01 to 0.1%). This chain uses TRBV14 with TRBJ1-1; D gene uncertain. The CDR3 length is 14 residues. The germline CDR1 and CDR2 sequences are SGHDN and FVKESK. V lost 0 bases to trimming and J lost 8 bases, with 13 bases between them. This chain's CDR3 is CASSQDLMPGEAFF. CDR3 DNA: TGTGCCAGCAGCCAAGATCTTATGCCGGGAGAAGCTTTCTTT.

This sequence joins TRBV14 and TRBJ1-2; TRBD1 might be the D (6 bases). The germline gives CDR1 SGHDN, CDR2 FVKESK. There are 15 residues in the CDR3. Trimming removed 4 bases at V and 8 bases at J, with 20 bases between. The CDR3 is CASSLRQAPGSGYTF. The CDR3 nucleotides are TGTGCCAGCAGCCTTCGACAGGCCCCGGGCTCAGGCTACACCTTC.

This clone is a singleton in its sample. The chain is built from TRBV5-1 and TRBJ2-7; D is perhaps TRBD1 (6 bases). The V end was cut by 4 bases, the J end by 0 bases, with 11 bases between. Germline V gene data show CDR1 as SGHRS and CDR2 as YFSETQ. This CDR3 spans 14 amino acids. The CDR3 spells CASSQDSVSYEQYF. Written as DNA, the CDR3 is TGCGCCAGCAGCCAGGACAGTGTCTCCTACGAGCAGTACTTC. The full variable domain, with the rest looked up from reference TRBV5-1 and TRBJ2-7, is KAGVTQTPRYLIKTRGQQVTLSCSPISGHRSVSWYQQTPGQGLQFLFEYFSETQRNKGNFPGRFSGRQFSNSRSEMNVSTLELGDSALYLCASSQDSVSYEQYFGPGTRLTVT.

The chain links TRBV25-1 to TRBJ1-6; 7 bases line up with TRBD1. In germline, CDR1 is MGHDK, CDR2 SYGVNS. The CDR3 has 18 amino acids. The junction had 9 bases not matched to a gene; V was cut back by 4 bases and J by 0 bases. The CDR3 is CASSAQGRDSSYNSPLHF. The CDR3, as DNA: TGTGCCAGCAGTGCCCAAGGTCGGGACAGCTCCTATAATTCACCCCTCCACTTT.

A few counts support this clone. The gene calls are TRBV6-5 and TRBJ1-5, with a possible D match to TRBD1 (5 bases). The CDR3 length is 15 residues. V dropped 0 bases and J dropped 6 bases, with 12 bases sitting between them. Looked up from germline, CDR1 is MNHEY and CDR2 is SVGAGI. This CDR3 is CASSYSGGTTQPQHF. The CDR3 DNA reads as TGTGCCAGCAGTTACTCGGGGGGAACGACTCAGCCCCAGCATTTT.

The chain combines TRBV7-9 with TRBJ1-1; D remains unclear. Trimming cost V 6 bases and J 3 bases, with 11 bases left between them. The germline gives CDR1 SEHNR, CDR2 FQNEAQ (reference sequence). The CDR3 has 13 amino acids. CDR3 sequence (DNA): TGTGCCAGCAGGCCCCCGGTGGACACTGAAGCTTTCTTT. Translated, it gives CASRPPVDTEAFF.

The rearrangement links TRBV6-6 to TRBJ2-1; TRBD1 might be the D (6 bases). V lost 2 bases, J lost 3 bases, and 11 bases lay in between. The CDR3 has 15 amino acids. CDR1 MNHNY and CDR2 SVGAGI come from the germline V gene (reference sequence). This CDR3 reads CASSYARGDYNEQFF. The CDR3 bases are TGTGCCAGCAGTTACGCCAGGGGAGACTACAATGAGCAGTTCTTC.

The chain recombines TRBV7-3 with TRBJ1-1; 9 bases agree with TRBD1. Germline lookup yields CDR1 SGHTA and CDR2 FQGTGA. The V gene end was trimmed by 6 bases and the J gene end by 4 bases; junction bases not matched to a gene: 12. The CDR3 totals 16 residues. The CDR3 sequence is CASSPGTGNRGTEAFF. DNA for the CDR3: TGTGCCAGCAGTCCCGGGACAGGGAACAGGGGCACTGAAGCTTTCTTT.

V usage is TRBV5-1 and J usage is TRBJ2-1; 8 bases are a match to TRBD2. Looked up from germline, CDR1 is SGHRS and CDR2 is YFSETQ. The CDR3 loop spans 15 amino acids. After removal of 1 base from V and 2 bases from J, the junction contained 2 bases not matched to a gene. The CDR3: CASSLLGGAYNEQFF. The CDR3 nucleotides read TGCGCCAGCAGCTTGCTCGGGGGGGCCTACAATGAGCAGTTCTTC. Using reference TRBV5-1 and TRBJ2-1 for the parts outside the CDR3, the full variable domain is KAGVTQTPRYLIKTRGQQVTLSCSPISGHRSVSWYQQTPGQGLQFLFEYFSETQRNKGNFPGRFSGRQFSNSRSEMNVSTLELGDSALYLCASSLLGGAYNEQFFGPGTRLTVL.

The J gene is TRBJ1-1, the V gene TRBV27; D might be TRBD1 (6 bases). With 2 bases removed from V and 5 bases from J, the gap between germline ends came to 12 bases. The CDR3 sequence is 14 residues long. The V gene's germline CDR1 is MNHEY and CDR2 SMNVEV (reference sequence). The CDR3 DNA reads as TGTGCCAGCAGTTTAAGCGGGGGCCGGACTGAAGCTTTCTTT. Translation: CASSLSGGRTEAFF.

A remark on this clone: Different DNA sequences within this sample yield the same CDR3. The chain combines TRBV5-1 with TRBJ1-6; D is possibly TRBD1 (5 bases). CDR3 length: 15 amino acids. Germline V lookup: CDR1 SGHRS, CDR2 YFSETQ. V shed 4 bases and J shed 8 bases, with 16 bases lying between them. The DNA of the CDR3 is TGCGCCAGCAGCGGCGATGGGGGTGTGGATTCACCCCTCCACTTT. Translation gives CASSGDGGVDSPLHF. Variable domain in full (rest from reference TRBV5-1 and TRBJ1-6): KAGVTQTPRYLIKTRGQQVTLSCSPISGHRSVSWYQQTPGQGLQFLFEYFSETQRNKGNFPGRFSGRQFSNSRSEMNVSTLELGDSALYLCASSGDGGVDSPLHFGNGTRLTVT.

This chain links TRBV6-6 with TRBJ2-7; 13 nucleotides align to TRBD2. The CDR3 spans 15 residues. Unmatched junction bases numbered 3, after V lost 2 bases and J lost 5 bases. The germline V gene has CDR1 MNHNY and CDR2 SVGAGI (reference sequence). As DNA, the CDR3 is TGTGCCAGCAGTTACGGACTAGCGGGGGACGACGAGCAGTACTTC. Translated, it gives CASSYGLAGDDEQYF.

This clone has a single count. This chain uses TRBV19 with TRBJ1-4; D is uncertain. Germline loops: CDR1 LNHDA, CDR2 SQIVND (reference sequence). The CDR3 sequence is 14 residues long. Between the trimmed V and J ends, which lost 5 bases and 3 bases, there was a span of 10 bases. The CDR3 is CASSLHVANEKLFF. DNA of the CDR3: TGTGCCAGTAGTTTACACGTGGCTAATGAAAAACTGTTTTTT.

The chain recombines TRBV27 with TRBJ1-5, with D hard to call. V was clipped by 4 bases and J by 7 bases, with 11 bases between them. The CDR3 consists of 13 residues. Per the germline V gene, CDR1 is MNHEY and CDR2 is SMNVEV (reference sequence). The DNA of the CDR3 is TGTGCCAGCAGTTCCGGACCGAGGCAGCCCCAGCATTTT. Amino acids: CASSSGPRQPQHF.

The chain uses TRBV5-1 and TRBJ2-7; 9 positions match TRBD2. From germline, CDR1 is SGHRS and CDR2 YFSETQ. Trimming removed 4 bases from V and 8 bases from J; junction bases left unmatched: 10. The CDR3 runs to 14 residues. Written as DNA, the CDR3 is TGCGCCAGCAGCGCGGGACTAGCACCTACGCAGCAGTACTTC. Its translation is CASSAGLAPTQQYF.